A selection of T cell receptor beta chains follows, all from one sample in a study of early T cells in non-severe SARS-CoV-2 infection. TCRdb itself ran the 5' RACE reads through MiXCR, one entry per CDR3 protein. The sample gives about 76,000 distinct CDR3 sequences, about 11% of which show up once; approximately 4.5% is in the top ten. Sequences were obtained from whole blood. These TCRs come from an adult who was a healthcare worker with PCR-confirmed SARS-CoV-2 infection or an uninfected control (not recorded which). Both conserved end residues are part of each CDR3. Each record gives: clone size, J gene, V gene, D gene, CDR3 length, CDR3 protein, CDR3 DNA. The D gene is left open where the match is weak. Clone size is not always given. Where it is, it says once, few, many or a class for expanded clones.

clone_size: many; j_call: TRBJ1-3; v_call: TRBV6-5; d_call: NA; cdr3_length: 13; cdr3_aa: CASRMGQENTIYF; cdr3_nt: TGTGCCAGCAGGATGGGACAAGAAAACACCATATATTTT
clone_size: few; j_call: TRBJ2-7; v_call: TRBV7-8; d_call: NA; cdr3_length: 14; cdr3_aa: CASSNAGHTGEQYF; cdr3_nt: TGTGCCAGCAGCAACGCGGGACACACCGGGGAGCAGTACTTC
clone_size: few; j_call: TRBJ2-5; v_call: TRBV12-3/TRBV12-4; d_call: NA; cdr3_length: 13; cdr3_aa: CASSSDSQETQYF; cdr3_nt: TGTGCCAGCAGTTCCGACAGCCAAGAGACCCAGTACTTC
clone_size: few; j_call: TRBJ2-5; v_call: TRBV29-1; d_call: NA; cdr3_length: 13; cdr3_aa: CSVRTGSRETQYF; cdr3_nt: TGCAGCGTCAGAACAGGGTCTAGGGAGACCCAGTACTTC
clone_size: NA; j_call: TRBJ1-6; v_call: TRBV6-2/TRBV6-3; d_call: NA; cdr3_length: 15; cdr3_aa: CASSYSAVTDSPLHF; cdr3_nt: TGTGCCAGCAGTTACTCCGCAGTTACAGATTCACCCCTCCACTTT
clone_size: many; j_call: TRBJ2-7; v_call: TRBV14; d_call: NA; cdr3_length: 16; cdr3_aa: CASSQDLGTAGREQYF; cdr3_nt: TGTGCCAGCAGCCAAGATCTTGGGACGGCAGGACGCGAGCAGTACTTC
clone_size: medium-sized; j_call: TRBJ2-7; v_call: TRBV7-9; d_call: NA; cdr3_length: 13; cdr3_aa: CATRAGWEVEQYF; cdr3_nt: TGTGCCACCCGGGCGGGGTGGGAGGTCGAGCAGTACTTC
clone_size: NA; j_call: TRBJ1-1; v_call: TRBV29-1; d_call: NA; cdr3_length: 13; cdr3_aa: CSVSFRVNTEAFF; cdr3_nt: TGCAGCGTTTCCTTCAGGGTGAACACTGAAGCTTTCTTT
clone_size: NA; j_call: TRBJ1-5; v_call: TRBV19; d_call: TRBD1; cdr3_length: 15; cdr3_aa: CASRRGTGGQQPQHF; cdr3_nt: TGTGCCAGTAGAAGGGGGACAGGGGGACAACAGCCCCAGCATTTT
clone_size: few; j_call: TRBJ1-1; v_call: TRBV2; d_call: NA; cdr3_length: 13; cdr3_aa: CASRGFGNTEAFF; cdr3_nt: TGTGCCAGCAGGGGGTTTGGGAACACTGAAGCTTTCTTT
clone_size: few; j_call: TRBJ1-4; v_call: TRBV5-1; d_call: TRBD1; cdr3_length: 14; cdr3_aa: CASCFGTGREKLFF; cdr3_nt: TGCGCCAGCTGCTTCGGGACAGGGCGCGAAAAACTGTTTTTT
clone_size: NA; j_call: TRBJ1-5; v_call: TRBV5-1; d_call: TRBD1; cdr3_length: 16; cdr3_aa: CASSPNGQGGNQPQHF; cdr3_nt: TGCGCCAGCAGCCCAAACGGACAGGGGGGGAATCAGCCCCAGCATTTT
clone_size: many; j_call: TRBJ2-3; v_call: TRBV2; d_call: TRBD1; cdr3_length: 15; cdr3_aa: CASSEGTGHTDTQYF; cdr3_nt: TGTGCCAGCAGTGAAGGGACAGGGCACACAGATACGCAGTATTTT
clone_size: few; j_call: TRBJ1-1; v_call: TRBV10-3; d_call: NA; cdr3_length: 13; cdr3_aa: CAISESGFTEAFF; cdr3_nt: TGTGCCATCAGTGAGTCAGGGTTCACTGAAGCTTTCTTT
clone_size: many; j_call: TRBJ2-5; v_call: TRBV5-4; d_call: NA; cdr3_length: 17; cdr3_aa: CASSPRGAGREEETQYF; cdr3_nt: TGTGCCAGCAGCCCCAGAGGCGCAGGGCGCGAGGAGGAGACCCAGTACTTC
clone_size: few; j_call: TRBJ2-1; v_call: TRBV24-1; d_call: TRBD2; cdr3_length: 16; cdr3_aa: CATSDPSGAQNNEQFF; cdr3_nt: TGTGCCACCAGTGACCCTAGCGGGGCACAAAACAATGAGCAGTTCTTC
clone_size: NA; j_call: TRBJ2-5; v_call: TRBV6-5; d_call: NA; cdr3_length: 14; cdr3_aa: CASKAGFSLETQYF; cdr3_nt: TGTGCCAGCAAGGCAGGATTCTCCTTGGAGACCCAGTACTTC
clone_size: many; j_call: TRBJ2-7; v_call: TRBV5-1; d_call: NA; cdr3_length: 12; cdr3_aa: CASSAQGYEQYF; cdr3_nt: TGCGCCAGCAGCGCACAGGGTTACGAGCAGTACTTC
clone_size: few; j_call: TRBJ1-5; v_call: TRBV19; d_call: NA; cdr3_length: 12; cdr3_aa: CASSMNPQPQHF; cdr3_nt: TGTGCCAGTAGTATGAATCCCCAGCCCCAGCATTTT
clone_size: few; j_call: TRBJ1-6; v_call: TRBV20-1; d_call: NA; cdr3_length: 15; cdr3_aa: CSARDPGENNSPLHF; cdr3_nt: TGCAGTGCTAGAGACCCAGGGGAAAATAATTCACCCCTCCACTTT
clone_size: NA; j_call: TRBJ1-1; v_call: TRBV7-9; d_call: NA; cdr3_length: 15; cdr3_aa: CASRDAGTTNTEAFF; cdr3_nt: TGTGCCAGCAGGGACGCCGGGACAACGAACACTGAAGCTTTCTTT
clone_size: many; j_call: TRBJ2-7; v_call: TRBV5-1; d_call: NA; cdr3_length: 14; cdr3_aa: CASSLGLASDEQYF; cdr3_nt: TGCGCCAGCAGCTTGGGCTTAGCAAGCGACGAGCAGTACTTC
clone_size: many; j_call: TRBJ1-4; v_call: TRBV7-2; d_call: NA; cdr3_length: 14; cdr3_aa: CASSLGPGSEKLFF; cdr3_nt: TGTGCCAGCAGCTTAGGGCCAGGGAGCGAAAAACTGTTTTTT
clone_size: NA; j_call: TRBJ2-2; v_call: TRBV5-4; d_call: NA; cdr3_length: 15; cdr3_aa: CASSLGGLGTGELFF; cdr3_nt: TGTGCCAGCAGCTTGGGGGGGCTGGGCACCGGGGAGCTGTTTTTT
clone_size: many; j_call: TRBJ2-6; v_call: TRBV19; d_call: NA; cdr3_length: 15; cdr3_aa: CASSMGSSGANVLTF; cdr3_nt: TGTGCCAGTAGTATGGGGAGCTCTGGGGCCAACGTCCTGACTTTC
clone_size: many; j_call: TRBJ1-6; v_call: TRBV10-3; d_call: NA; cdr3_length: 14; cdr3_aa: CAITGDVYNSPLHF; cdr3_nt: TGTGCCATCACGGGGGACGTGTATAATTCACCCCTCCACTTT
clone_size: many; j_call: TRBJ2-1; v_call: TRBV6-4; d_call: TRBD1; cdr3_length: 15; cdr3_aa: CASRPGQGALNEQFF; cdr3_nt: TGTGCCAGCAGGCCGGGACAGGGGGCATTAAATGAGCAGTTCTTC
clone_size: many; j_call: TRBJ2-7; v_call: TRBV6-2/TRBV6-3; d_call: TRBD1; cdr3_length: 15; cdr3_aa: CASSRDRRFSYEQYF; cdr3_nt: TGTGCCAGCAGTAGGGACAGGCGCTTCTCCTACGAGCAGTACTTC
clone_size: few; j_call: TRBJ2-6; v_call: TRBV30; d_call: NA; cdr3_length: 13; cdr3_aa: CAWSPPGANVLTF; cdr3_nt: TGTGCCTGGAGCCCCCCTGGGGCCAACGTCCTGACTTTC
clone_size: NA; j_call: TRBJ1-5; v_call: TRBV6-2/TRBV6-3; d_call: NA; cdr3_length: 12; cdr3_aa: CASTIPNQPQHF; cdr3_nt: TGTGCCAGCACTATCCCGAATCAGCCCCAGCATTTT
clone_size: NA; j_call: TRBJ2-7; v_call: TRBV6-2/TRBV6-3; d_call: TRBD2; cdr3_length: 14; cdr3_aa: CASSYPGLVYEQYF; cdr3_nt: TGTGCCAGCAGTTACCCCGGACTAGTTTACGAGCAGTACTTC
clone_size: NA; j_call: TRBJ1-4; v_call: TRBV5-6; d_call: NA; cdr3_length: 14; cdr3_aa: CASSLGPAFEKLFF; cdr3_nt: TGTGCCAGCAGCTTGGGACCGGCATTCGAAAAACTGTTTTTT
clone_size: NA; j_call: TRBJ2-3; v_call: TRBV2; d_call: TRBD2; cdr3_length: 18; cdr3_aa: CASSEAQPGLAGADTQYF; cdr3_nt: TGTGCCAGCAGTGAAGCTCAACCCGGACTAGCGGGGGCAGATACGCAGTATTTT
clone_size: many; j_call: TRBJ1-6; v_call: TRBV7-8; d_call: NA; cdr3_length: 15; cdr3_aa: CASRDGTAYNSPLHF; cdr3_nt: TGTGCCAGCAGAGACGGGACCGCATATAATTCACCCCTCCACTTT
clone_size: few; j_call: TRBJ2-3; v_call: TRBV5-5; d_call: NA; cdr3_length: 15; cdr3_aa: CASSLALQGINTQYF; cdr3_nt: TGTGCCAGCAGCTTGGCCCTACAGGGTATAAATACGCAGTATTTT
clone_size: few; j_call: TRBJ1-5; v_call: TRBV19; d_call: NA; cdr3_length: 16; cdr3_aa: CASSIPVAREDQPQHF; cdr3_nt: TGTGCCAGTAGTATCCCCGTGGCGCGCGAGGATCAGCCCCAGCATTTT
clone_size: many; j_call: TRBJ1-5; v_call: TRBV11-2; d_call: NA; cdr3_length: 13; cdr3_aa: CASSLGGGQPQHF; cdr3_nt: TGTGCCAGCAGCTTAGGAGGGGGTCAGCCCCAGCATTTT
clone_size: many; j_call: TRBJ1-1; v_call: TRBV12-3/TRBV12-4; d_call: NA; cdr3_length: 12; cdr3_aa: CASSLSSTEAFF; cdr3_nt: TGTGCCAGCAGTTTATCGAGCACTGAAGCTTTCTTT
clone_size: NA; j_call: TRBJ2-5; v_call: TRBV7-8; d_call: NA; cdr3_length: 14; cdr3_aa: CASSVRTRGETQYF; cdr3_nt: TGTGCCAGCAGCGTGCGGACCCGAGGGGAGACCCAGTACTTC
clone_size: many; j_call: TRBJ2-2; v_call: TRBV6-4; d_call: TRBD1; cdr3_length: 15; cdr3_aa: CASSPTGVDTGELFF; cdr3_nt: TGTGCCAGCAGTCCAACAGGGGTCGACACCGGGGAGCTGTTTTTT
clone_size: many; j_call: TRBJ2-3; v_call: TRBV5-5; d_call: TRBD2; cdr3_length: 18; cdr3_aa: CASSSGTSGGQLTDTQYF; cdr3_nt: TGTGCCAGCAGCAGCGGGACTAGCGGGGGCCAGCTCACAGATACGCAGTATTTT
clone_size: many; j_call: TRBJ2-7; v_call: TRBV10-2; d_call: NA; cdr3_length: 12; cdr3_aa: CASSTYVGEQYF; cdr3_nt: TGCGCCAGCAGCACCTACGTTGGCGAGCAGTACTTC